This TCR beta chain was sequenced during a study of cytomegalovirus exposure and HLA in healthy donors. 13 Jbeta primers and 60 Vbeta primers were used for the PCR. The data were produced by immunoSEQ multiplex PCR, yet TCRdb's version contains in-frame clones alone and is incomplete. The table lists 170,000 or so clones, approximately 86% of them singletons. This CDR3 contains 17 residues. Whole-study findings and limits: Earlier analysis looked at TCR beta V segments, and most were productive about 87% or about 30% of the time.

Note on this clone: Its antigen is undetermined.

The source material was PBMCs. The clonotype was recovered from a woman in her late teens or twenties in good health and CMV-seronegative. The chain carries TRBV21-1 and TRBJ2-3; TRBD2 is the table's D call, not checked against the DNA. TRBV21-1 is termed a pseudogene. DNA for the CDR3: TGTGCCAGCACCATAAGGATAGCGATAGCGAGCACAGATACGCAGTATTTT. Translation gives CASTIRIAIASTDTQYF.